This passage covers 23 T cell receptor beta chains from one sample sequenced in a study of blood T cells in healthy people across ages. Together with a sample-barcoded 5' primer, a J-beta primer mix was included in a second PCR lasting roughly 7 to 11 cycles. TCRdb reprocessed the 5' RACE reads via MiXCR and lists one record per CDR3 protein. The profile shows some 1,000,000 distinct CDR3 sequences, approximately 26% of them singletons. This sample was also put to use in a study of T cells of mothers and their children.

Specimen: blood. These receptors originate from a girl aged 2 to 10 in good health.

J is TRBJ2-3 and V is TRBV20-1, with D maybe TRBD1 (5 bases). Germline loops: CDR1 DFQATT, CDR2 SNEGSKA (reference sequence). The CDR3 sequence is 18 residues long. V was cut by 1 base and J by 2 bases, with 22 bases left in between. This CDR3 is CSARAPGAVEAFTDTQYF. The CDR3, as DNA: TGCAGTGCTAGAGCGCCTGGGGCGGTAGAAGCCTTCACAGATACGCAGTATTTT.

The chain has TRBV19 and TRBJ1-2; unclear D gene. Trimming shortened V by 5 bases and J by 8 bases, and 12 bases separated the two germline ends. The CDR3 spans 12 residues. Germline values: CDR1 LNHDA, CDR2 SQIVND (reference sequence). CDR3 region: CASSASFFGYTF. The CDR3 DNA is TGTGCCAGTAGTGCCTCCTTCTTCGGCTACACCTTC.

The chain is built from TRBV9 and TRBJ2-5; D unresolved. Germline CDR1 SGDLS, CDR2 YYNGEE. The V end was cut by 8 bases, the J end by 11 bases, with 7 bases between. The CDR3 runs 8 residues. CDR3 nucleotide sequence: TGTGCCAGTGTCATGCAGTACTTC. It codes for CASVMQYF.

This chain links TRBV4-2 with TRBJ2-7; 9 bases fit TRBD2. The DNA end is a closer match to TRBJ2-1, so the J assignment may be wrong. CDR1 is LGHNA and CDR2 is YNFKEQ in the germline V gene. There are 16 residues in the CDR3. Here the CDR3 reads CASSPQREVSYNEQFF. DNA for the CDR3: TGTGCCAGCAGCCCCCAGCGGGAGGTTTCCTACAATGAGCAGTTCTTC.

In its sample, this clonotype was seen a few times. The genes are TRBV7-2 and TRBJ2-5; 7 bases map to TRBD2. This CDR3 contains 17 residues. The V and J ends lost 5 bases and 5 bases, in that order; junction bases with no gene match: 17. Germline CDR1 reads SGHTA; CDR2 reads FQGNSA. This CDR3 is CASSPMGRIGLGETQYF. Here the CDR3 DNA reads TGTGCCAGCAGCCCCATGGGACGGATCGGACTAGGGGAGACCCAGTACTTC.

In this sample, this clonotype turned up a few times. The chain has TRBV28 and TRBJ2-1, with no clear D. Germline V gene sequence: CDR1 MDHEN, CDR2 SYDVKM. The CDR3 spans 14 residues. V lost 2 bases and J lost 6, with 11 bases in between. This CDR3 reads CASSLRIIGNEQFF. The CDR3 nucleotides read TGTGCCAGCAGTTTAAGGATAATTGGCAATGAGCAGTTCTTC. The complete variable domain, with remaining parts taken from reference TRBV28 and TRBJ2-1, reads DVKVTQSSRYLVKRTGEKVFLECVQDMDHENMFWYRQDPGLGLRLIYFSYDVKMKEKGDIPEGYSVSREKKERFSLILESASTNQTSMYLCASSLRIIGNEQFFGPGTRLTVL.

This clonotype was detected a few times. The rearrangement joins TRBV6-5 to TRBJ2-7, with 7 bases lining up with TRBD2. After removal of 5 bases from V and 6 bases from J, the junction contained 10 bases not matched to a gene. This CDR3 is 14 amino acids long. The germline CDR1 and CDR2 sequences are MNHEY and SVGAGI. The CDR3 DNA reads as TGTGCCAGCAGTCCCTTAGGACTAGTAACCGAGCAGTACTTC. Amino acids: CASSPLGLVTEQYF.

This clonotype came up a few times. This chain connects TRBV4-2 to TRBJ2-7; D is unresolved. The CDR3 spans 14 residues. Germline-derived CDR1 and CDR2 are LGHNA and YNFKEQ. V lost 1 base and J 2 bases, leaving 9 bases between the germline ends. Here the CDR3 reads CASSQGHSTYEQYF. The DNA of the CDR3 is TGTGCCAGCAGCCAAGGCCACAGCACCTACGAGCAGTACTTC.

The V call is TRBV28, the J call TRBJ2-7; perhaps TRBD1 as D (6 bases). V was trimmed by 5 bases and J by 3 bases, leaving 14 bases between them. CDR1 and CDR2 (germline): MDHEN, SYDVKM. This CDR3 has 14 amino acids. In DNA, the CDR3 is TGTGCCAGCAGTAGTACAGGGTCTGACTACGAGCAGTACTTC. Translating it yields CASSSTGSDYEQYF.

CDR3 sequence: CATSVTGAEQYF. For the CDR3, the DNA is TGTGCCACCAGCGTAACAGGGGCCGAGCAGTACTTC. The chain links TRBV15 to TRBJ2-7, with TRBD1 identical over 7 bases. The ends lost 5 bases at V and 6 bases at J; junction bases unmatched: 4. Germline V gene data show CDR1 as LNHNV and CDR2 as YYDKDF (reference sequence). The CDR3 has 12 amino acids.

V gene TRBV29-1 combines with J gene TRBJ2-7; tentatively, D is TRBD1 (5 bases). CDR3 length: 13 residues. The V and J ends lost 2 bases and 0 bases respectively, with 8 bases between them. Germline CDR1 reads SQVTM; CDR2 reads ANQGSEA. CDR3 coding DNA: TGCAGCGTTGAAACAGGAGTCTCCTACGAGCAGTACTTC. Encoded protein: CSVETGVSYEQYF.

The chain has TRBV7-2 and TRBJ2-2; possibly TRBD1 for D (5 bases). This CDR3 has 15 amino acids. With 2 bases removed from V and 2 bases from J, the gap between germline ends came to 9 bases. Germline V gene lookup returns CDR1 SGHTA and CDR2 FQGNSA. CDR3 in amino acids: CASSLIGQNTGELFF. In DNA form, the CDR3 reads TGTGCCAGCAGCTTAATAGGACAAAACACCGGGGAGCTGTTTTTT.

The CDR3, as DNA: TGTGCCAGCACCCAATTTTGGGCAGAAGCTTTCTTT. The encoded protein is CASTQFWAEAFF. The V call is TRBV12-3 or TRBV12-4, the J call TRBJ1-1; no definite D call. CDR3 length: 12 amino acids. The germline V and J ends were trimmed by 7 bases and 8 bases, with 14 bases remaining between them.

CDR3 nucleotide sequence: TGTGCCAGCAGTCCCGTAGGCGGGGCTTATGGCTACACCTTC. Translated, it gives CASSPVGGAYGYTF. The chain employs TRBV28 and TRBJ1-2; weak D call: TRBD1 (5 bases). In germline, CDR1 is MDHEN, CDR2 SYDVKM. V lost 5 bases and J 5 bases, leaving 15 bases between the germline ends. This CDR3 contains 14 residues.

The chain links TRBV7-6 to TRBJ2-1; possibly TRBD2 for D (5 bases). V dropped 2 bases and J dropped 5 bases, with 13 bases sitting between them. The length of the CDR3 is 15 residues. Germline CDR1 SGHVS, CDR2 FNYEAQ. The CDR3 DNA reads TGTGCCAGCAGCTTACAACTAGTGGCGCACAATGAGCAGTTCTTC. Encoded protein: CASSLQLVAHNEQFF.

This rearrangement joins TRBV27 to TRBJ1-1; D is undetermined. The CDR3 length is 15 residues. Germline-derived CDR1 and CDR2 are MNHEY and SMNVEV (reference sequence). Deletions cut 7 bases from V and 0 bases from J, with 15 bases between. The CDR3, as DNA: TGTGCCAGCACCCCATCGCGGGTAGTGAACACTGAAGCTTTCTTT. It translates to CASTPSRVVNTEAFF.

This chain links TRBV25-1 with TRBJ2-1, with a tentative D call TRBD1 (6 bases). The V and J ends lost 2 bases and 0 bases respectively, with 11 bases between them. The CDR3 has 16 amino acids. The germline V gene encodes CDR1 MGHDK and CDR2 SYGVNS. Here the CDR3 reads CASSEQQGSSYNEQFF. The CDR3 region has the DNA TGTGCCAGCAGTGAACAACAGGGTAGCTCCTACAATGAGCAGTTCTTC.

In its sample, this clonotype was seen a few times. The CDR3 reads CASSRVGLDTEAFF. The CDR3 DNA follows: TGTGCCAGCAGCCGTGTGGGACTGGACACTGAAGCTTTCTTT. This rearrangement joins TRBV7-9 to TRBJ1-1, with a weak D call TRBD1 (5 bases). The CDR3 has 14 amino acids. V dropped 5 bases and J dropped 3 bases, with 13 bases sitting between them. Germline assignment: CDR1 SEHNR and CDR2 FQNEAQ (reference sequence).

The V and J genes are TRBV5-1 and TRBJ1-4; D may be TRBD1 (6 bases). CDR1 is SGHRS, CDR2 YFSETQ, per germline. The germline V and J ends were trimmed by 6 bases and 0 bases, with 15 bases remaining between them. The CDR3 runs to 16 residues. DNA for the CDR3: TGCGCCAGCACTACAGGGAGAAGTTCAACTAATGAAAAACTGTTTTTT. Protein sequence: CASTTGRSSTNEKLFF. Looking up the rest from reference TRBV5-1 and TRBJ1-4 gives the full variable domain: KAGVTQTPRYLIKTRGQQVTLSCSPISGHRSVSWYQQTPGQGLQFLFEYFSETQRNKGNFPGRFSGRQFSNSRSEMNVSTLELGDSALYLCASTTGRSSTNEKLFFGSGTQLSVL.

This rearrangement joins TRBV7-2 to TRBJ2-4; TRBD2 aligns across 12 bases. Losses at the gene ends were 5 bases for V and 6 bases for J; bases not matched to a gene: 5. The CDR3 length is 15 residues. Looked up from germline, CDR1 is SGHTA and CDR2 is FQGNSA. The CDR3 nucleotides are TGTGCCAGCAGCCTCGGACTAGCGGGAATAAACATTCAGTACTTC. Its protein product is CASSLGLAGINIQYF.

Notes on this clonotype: At one of its ends the junction is not consistent with the germline gene, which may arise from a read error. The genes are TRBV3-1 and TRBJ1-5, with 7 bases identical to TRBD1. The length of the CDR3 is 15 residues. The germline V gene encodes CDR1 LGHDT and CDR2 YNNKEL (reference sequence). CDR3 DNA sequence: TGTGCCAGCAGCCGCTACAGGGGCGATAATCGGCCCCAGCATTTT. It specifies CASSRYRGDNRPQHF.

V is TRBV7-8 and J is TRBJ2-1; 7 bases fit TRBD1. CDR3 length: 17 amino acids. Germline assignment: CDR1 SGHVS and CDR2 FQNEAQ. V shed 1 base and J 7 bases; nucleotides not matched to a gene: 13. CDR3 DNA: TGTGCCAGCAGCTTAGTTGGACAGGCATACAGGAAAAATGAGCAGTTCTTC. Protein product: CASSLVGQAYRKNEQFF.

The rearrangement joins TRBV18 to TRBJ2-5, with D possibly being TRBD2 (6 bases). V was cut by 8 bases and J by 1 base, with 17 bases left in between. Germline loops: CDR1 KGHSH, CDR2 LQKENI. The CDR3 extends over 15 amino acids. CDR3 sequence reads: CASALLVGGQETQYF. CDR3 sequence (DNA): TGTGCCAGCGCCCTACTAGTGGGGGGCCAAGAGACCCAGTACTTC.